This TCR beta chain was documented in a study of blood T cells in healthy people across ages. Trimming left V 5 bases short and J 3 bases short, with 11 bases between. CDR1 and CDR2 (germline): DFQATT, SNEGSKA (reference sequence). This CDR3 region has 13 residues. In regard to this clonotype: What it binds is unknown.

A sample-barcoded 5' primer and a J-beta primer mix were used in a second PCR of about 6 to 12 cycles. A 12-random-nucleotide template-switch adaptor tagged each cDNA molecule. TCRdb itself ran the 5' RACE reads through MiXCR, one entry per CDR3 protein. In the table there are about 1 million distinct CDR3 sequences, over 35% of which are singletons. Findings and limits, study-wide: More naive CD4+ cells and higher diversity were found in long-lived than in aged donors.

The sequence derives from a woman aged 55-70 years in good health. The sequencing input was blood. The chain joins TRBV20-1 to TRBJ2-1; D is uncertain. The CDR3 spells CSAEVLNYNEQFF. The CDR3 DNA reads as TGCAGTGCTGAAGTTCTCAACTACAATGAGCAGTTCTTC.